A selection of T cell receptor beta chains follows, all from one sample in a study of shared clonotypes between healthy human individuals. Assay: immunoSEQ multiplex PCR; the TCRdb copy retains only in-frame clones and omits some. The sample lists about 110,000 clones, 68% seen once, with around 25% in the top ten. The sample taken for sequencing was memory CD8+ T cells sorted from blood. These receptors came from a woman in her twenties or thirties in good health. Each CDR3 is given with its conserved first and last residue. D genes are given only for firm matches. Expanded clones are given a class, and other clones once, few, many or no size at all.

.	TRBJ2-7	.	TRBV4-1	TGCGCCAGCAGCCCTACAAGAGGGGCCTACGAGCAGTACTTC	CASSPTRGAYEQYF
.	TRBJ2-1	once	TRBV29-1	TGCAGCGTTGAAGATCAAACTGTCCGGGGGGAGCAGTTCTTC	CSVEDQTVRGEQFF
.	TRBJ2-1	many	TRBV27	TGTGCCAGCTCGAGACTGGAAGGAGGGAATGAGCAGTTCTTC	CASSRLEGGNEQFF
.	TRBJ1-3	once	TRBV5-8	TGTGCCAGCAGCCAACGGGGTGAGGGAAACACCATATATTTT	CASSQRGEGNTIYF
.	TRBJ2-2	.	TRBV7-6	TGTGCCAGCAGCTTATCCCCGATAGGAGAGGTCACCGGGGAGCTGTTTTTT	CASSLSPIGEVTGELFF
TRBD1	TRBJ1-5	.	TRBV27	TGTGCCAGCACCCCGACAGGGACGCCGTATAGCAATCAGCCCCAGCATTTT	CASTPTGTPYSNQPQHF
.	TRBJ1-5	few	TRBV19	TGTGCCAGTAGTATAGATCTCCCCGGGGGCCGGAATCAGCCCCAGCATTTT	CASSIDLPGGRNQPQHF
.	TRBJ1-5	.	TRBV28	TGTGCCAGCAGTTTTTCATACCGGGAGAACAATCAGCCCCAGCATTTT	CASSFSYRENNQPQHF
.	TRBJ2-7	.	TRBV9	TGTGCCAGCAGCCCCGCGGGGATCGCTTACGAGCAGTACTTC	CASSPAGIAYEQYF
TRBD1	TRBJ2-7	.	TRBV15	TGTGCCACCAGCCCCCGGGACAGGAGCTCCTACGAGCAGTACTTC	CATSPRDRSSYEQYF
TRBD1	TRBJ2-3	.	TRBV11-2	TGTGCCAGCAGGTACACAGGGGAAACAGATACGCAGTATTTT	CASRYTGETDTQYF
.	TRBJ2-4	.	TRBV7-9	TGTGCCAGCAGTTCGTCCGGGACTCACAAAAACATTCAGTACTTC	CASSSSGTHKNIQYF
.	TRBJ2-7	.	TRBV5-1	TGCGCCAGCAGCTTAATGGATGGGGGGACAGACGAGCAGTACTTC	CASSLMDGGTDEQYF
TRBD2	TRBJ2-7	many	TRBV29-1	TGCAGCGCGACTAGCGGGAGTTCCGAGCAGTACTTC	CSATSGSSEQYF
TRBD2	TRBJ2-1	.	TRBV7-6	TGTGCCAGCAGCTCCACCGGGACTAGCTGGAATGAGCAGTTCTTC	CASSSTGTSWNEQFF
.	TRBJ1-2	few	TRBV19	TGTGCCAGTAGGTCCGGGAGCCCCCGTGGCTACACCTTC	CASRSGSPRGYTF
TRBD1	TRBJ2-7	.	TRBV19	TGTGCCAGTAGTATAACCGGGACAGGGAGTCCCTACGAGCAGTACTTC	CASSITGTGSPYEQYF
.	TRBJ1-1	medium-sized	TRBV21-1	TGTGCCAGCAGCCTTCATCATGGGACAGGTGGATTAATGAACACTGAAGCTTTCTTT	CASSLHHGTGGLMNTEAFF
.	TRBJ2-7	few	TRBV5-1	TGCGCCAGCAGCCACGGCACAACACTGGGCTACGAGCAGTACTTC	CASSHGTTLGYEQYF
TRBD1	TRBJ1-5	.	TRBV5-1	TGCGCCAGCACCGATCAGGGGGCGGCTGAAGGGCCCCAGCATTTT	CASTDQGAAEGPQHF
TRBD1	TRBJ1-5	.	TRBV4-1	TGCGCCAGCAGCCATCAGACAGGGAATCATCAGCCCCAGCATTTT	CASSHQTGNHQPQHF
.	TRBJ2-1	.	TRBV28	TGTGCCAGCAGTTTACTCCGGGGTACCTACAATGAGCAGTTCTTC	CASSLLRGTYNEQFF
TRBD2	TRBJ2-7	.	TRBV4-2	TGTGCCAGCAGCCAGGCTAGCGGGAGTTACGAGCAGTACTTC	CASSQASGSYEQYF
.	TRBJ2-7	.	TRBV25-1	TGTGCCAGCAGTGATACAGGGCGGAGAGACGAGCAGTACTTC	CASSDTGRRDEQYF
TRBD2	TRBJ2-1	.	TRBV4-1	TGCGCCAGCAGCCACCCCGGACTAGACTACAATGAGCAGTTCTTC	CASSHPGLDYNEQFF
.	TRBJ2-7	few	TRBV5-6	TGTGCCAGCAGCTTGGCCGGGACCTTGATATACGAGCAGTACTTC	CASSLAGTLIYEQYF
.	TRBJ1-1	.	TRBV2	TGTGCCAGCAGCTTAGTGCGGGGGACTGAAGCTTTCTTT	CASSLVRGTEAFF
.	TRBJ2-3	.	TRBV6-4	TGTGCCAGCAGTGACTCGGCAGGGAGCACAGATACGCAGTATTTT	CASSDSAGSTDTQYF
TRBD1	TRBJ2-1	.	TRBV2	TGTGCCAGCAGTCGACTGGACAGGAAAGACAATGAGCAGTTCTTC	CASSRLDRKDNEQFF
TRBD2	TRBJ2-2	.	TRBV4-2	TGTGCCAGCAGCCAAGATCCTAGCGGGAGCACCGGGGAGCTGTTTTTT	CASSQDPSGSTGELFF
.	TRBJ2-4	.	TRBV6-4	TGTGCCAGCAGAAGACAGGCGGGGAACATTCAGTACTTC	CASRRQAGNIQYF
TRBD2	TRBJ2-1	.	TRBV7-3	TGTGCCAGCAGCCCCAACTTAGGACTAGCGGGGCGTTACAATGAGCAGTTCTTC	CASSPNLGLAGRYNEQFF
.	TRBJ1-1	.	TRBV30	TGTGCCTGGAGTCGGACGGAGAACACTGAAGCTTTCTTT	CAWSRTENTEAFF
TRBD1	TRBJ2-5	.	TRBV2	TGTGCCAGTCGCCAAGAGAGGGGGCCCCTCGAGACCCAGTACTTC	CASRQERGPLETQYF
TRBD2	TRBJ2-1	.	TRBV10-3	TGTGCCATTGGGGGGGATACTTTTAGTTACAATGAGCAGTTCTTC	CAIGGDTFSYNEQFF
TRBD2	TRBJ2-1	.	TRBV25-1	TGTGCCAGCAGTGAAGCGGGAGAGGCGTCGAGCTCCTACAATGAGCAGTTCTTC	CASSEAGEASSSYNEQFF
.	TRBJ2-7	.	TRBV28	TGTGCCAGCAGCTCCGGACTAATCTACGAGCAGTACTTC	CASSSGLIYEQYF
.	TRBJ2-7	.	TRBV28	TGTGCCAGCAGTTTGTCTCCGGGTTCGTCCTACGAGCAGTACTTC	CASSLSPGSSYEQYF
.	TRBJ2-3	.	TRBV6-4	TGTGCCAGCAGTGAGCGGGGCCCTTATCTTGTCCGTAGCACAGATACGCAGTATTTT	CASSERGPYLVRSTDTQYF
TRBD2	TRBJ2-5	once	TRBV5-4	TGTGCCAGCAGCCAGTACACTAGCGGGGCTCAAGAGACCCAGTACTTC	CASSQYTSGAQETQYF
.	TRBJ2-7	.	TRBV28	TGTGCCAGCAGCCGCAATGTCTACGAGCAGTACTTC	CASSRNVYEQYF
TRBD1	TRBJ1-1	.	TRBV27	TGTGCCAGCCATAAGGGGGGAAGAGGGACAGACACTGAAGCTTTCTTT	CASHKGGRGTDTEAFF
TRBD1	TRBJ1-3	.	TRBV4-1	TGCGCCAGCAGCCCAAAGTCCGGGACAGTAGCTGGAAACACCATATATTTT	CASSPKSGTVAGNTIYF
.	TRBJ1-5	.	TRBV19	TGTGCCAGTAGACTCCGGGGGGAGCATCAGCCCCAGCATTTT	CASRLRGEHQPQHF
.	TRBJ1-5	.	TRBV10-3	TGTGCCATCAGTGATCGGGGCCGCGGGGGCAATCAGCCCCAGCATTTT	CAISDRGRGGNQPQHF
TRBD2	TRBJ2-3	.	TRBV4-2	TGTGCCAGCAGCCAAGGAGCGGGAGAGGCAGATACGCAGTATTTT	CASSQGAGEADTQYF
TRBD1	TRBJ2-5	.	TRBV6-6	TGTGCCAGCCAGCTTGGGCAGGGGGCTTCGGAGACCCAGTACTTC	CASQLGQGASETQYF